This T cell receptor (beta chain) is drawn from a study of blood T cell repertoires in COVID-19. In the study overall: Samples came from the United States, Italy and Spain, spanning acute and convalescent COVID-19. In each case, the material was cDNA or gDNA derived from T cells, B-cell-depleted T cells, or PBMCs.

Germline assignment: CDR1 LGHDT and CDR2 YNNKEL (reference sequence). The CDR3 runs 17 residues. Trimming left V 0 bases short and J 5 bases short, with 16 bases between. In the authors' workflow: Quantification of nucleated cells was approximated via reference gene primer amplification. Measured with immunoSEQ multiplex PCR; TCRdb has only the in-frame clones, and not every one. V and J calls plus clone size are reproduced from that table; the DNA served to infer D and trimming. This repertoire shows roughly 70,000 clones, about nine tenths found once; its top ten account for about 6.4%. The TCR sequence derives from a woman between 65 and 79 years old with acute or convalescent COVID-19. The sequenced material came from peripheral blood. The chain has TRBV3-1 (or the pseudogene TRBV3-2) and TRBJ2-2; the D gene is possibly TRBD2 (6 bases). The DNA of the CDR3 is TGTGCCAGCAGCCAAGATTCGGGGGAAGTAACGACCGGGGAGCTGTTTTTT. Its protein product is CASSQDSGEVTTGELFF.